These T cell receptor beta chains were read from a single sample in a study of control samples from healthy donors and cancer patients. The assay was immunoSEQ multiplex PCR, and TCRdb's table has in-frame clones only and misses some. The sample yields 130,000 to 150,000 clones, about nine tenths seen once. Sequencing input: blood. The receptor set was obtained from a woman aged 25 to 45 in good health. The CDR3 runs from the conserved cysteine through the conserved F or W. A D gene is named only where the DNA matches it firmly. Clone size is stated in some rows and not others, as once, few, many or a class when expanded.

>.|TRBV7-9|16|TRBJ2-3|.
TGTGCCAGCAGCCCAGAAAATAGAGGGGGCACAGATACGCAGTATTTT
CASSPENRGGTDTQYF
>TRBD1|TRBV18|15|TRBJ1-1|once
TGTGCCAGCTCACCAAGACAGGGAAGAGACACTGAAGCTTTCTTT
CASSPRQGRDTEAFF
>TRBD1|TRBV7-2|16|TRBJ1-4|.
TGTGCCAGCGGAAGGACAGGGGGCGGCTCGGGAGAAAAACTGTTTTTT
CASGRTGGGSGEKLFF
>.|TRBV9|17|TRBJ1-1|.
TGTGCCAGCAGCGCAACGTCAGGGGTCGGGCTGGGAACTGAAGCTTTCTTT
CASSATSGVGLGTEAFF
>TRBD1|TRBV5-8|14|TRBJ1-3|.
TGTGCCAGCAGCGGACAGGGACTCGGCAACACCATATATTTT
CASSGQGLGNTIYF
>TRBD2|TRBV7-3|18|TRBJ2-3|.
TGTGCCAGCAGCTTACAGGCTAGCGGCAAACACTGGGGAGATACGCAGTATTTT
CASSLQASGKHWGDTQYF
>.|TRBV28|14|TRBJ1-2|.
TGTGCCAGCAGTTTTTTCACGGGAATTGATGGCTACACCTTC
CASSFFTGIDGYTF
>.|TRBV4-2|14|TRBJ1-2|many
TGTGCCAGCAGCCATCTCCAACCCAACTATGGCTACACCTTC
CASSHLQPNYGYTF
>.|TRBV7-7|13|TRBJ1-2|.
TGTGCCAGCAGCTTCGGACAGTCTAATGGCTACACCTTC
CASSFGQSNGYTF
>.|TRBV4-2|16|TRBJ2-7|.
TGTGCCAGCAGCCAAGATTTTAGGGGCTACTTCTCCGAGCAGTACTTC
CASSQDFRGYFSEQYF
>TRBD2|TRBV12-5|18|TRBJ2-1|.
TGTGCTAGTGGTTTGGTACGCGGCGGGAGAGGTTCCTACAATGAGCAGTTCTTC
CASGLVRGGRGSYNEQFF
>.|TRBV4-1|15|TRBJ2-1|.
TGCGCCAGCAGCCAAGCCTATAGCTCCTACAATGAGCAGTTCTTC
CASSQAYSSYNEQFF
>.|TRBV9|15|TRBJ1-3|.
TGTGCCAGCAGCGTAGAGGGGTACTCTGGAAACACCATATATTTT
CASSVEGYSGNTIYF
>TRBD1|TRBV2|15|TRBJ1-6|.
TGTGCCAGCAGTATCCAGGGGGTCGGTAATTCACCCCTCCACTTT
CASSIQGVGNSPLHF
>TRBD2|TRBV14|14|TRBJ2-7|.
TGTGCCAGCAGCCGCGAGGGACTAGCGGGGGAGCAGTACTTC
CASSREGLAGEQYF
>.|TRBV6-5|13|TRBJ2-7|.
TGTGCCAGCAGTTACGGTCCGCTCTACGAGCAGTACTTC
CASSYGPLYEQYF
>.|TRBV27|13|TRBJ2-1|.
TGTGCCAGCAGTTTATCATCTAGCAATGAGCAGTTCTTC
CASSLSSSNEQFF
>.|TRBV4-2|15|TRBJ2-2|.
TGTGCCAGCAGCCAAGGGACTGACAACACCGGGGAGCTGTTTTTT
CASSQGTDNTGELFF
>TRBD2|TRBV15|18|TRBJ2-1|.
TGTGCCACCAGCAGGGAAGGACTAGTCGGTCTGACCTACAATGAGCAGTTCTTC
CATSREGLVGLTYNEQFF
>TRBD1|TRBV7-8|15|TRBJ2-5|.
TGTGCCAGCAGGCCGGGACAGCTCCTTCAAGAGACCCAGTACTTC
CASRPGQLLQETQYF
>TRBD2|TRBV7-2|14|TRBJ2-1|once
TGTGCCAGCAGCCGGTCGGGACTAGGAAATGAGCAGTTCTTC
CASSRSGLGNEQFF
>TRBD2|TRBV10-3|17|TRBJ2-3|.
TGTGCCATCAGTGTCGGGACTAGCGCTTTGTTGACAGATACGCAGTATTTT
CAISVGTSALLTDTQYF
>.|TRBV12-3/TRBV12-4|13|TRBJ2-1|.
TGTGCCAGCAGTCTGATAATCCACAATGAGCAGTTCTTC
CASSLIIHNEQFF
>.|TRBV4-2|12|TRBJ2-4|.
TGTGCCAGCAGCCAACCCGAAAACATTCAGTACTTC
CASSQPENIQYF
>.|TRBV13|17|TRBJ2-1|.
TGTGCCAGCAGCCGACACCCCGGCGCGAGCTCCTACAATGAGCAGTTCTTC
CASSRHPGASSYNEQFF
>TRBD2|TRBV6-5|15|TRBJ2-1|.
TGTGCCAGCAGGATCCTAGCGGGAGACTACAATGAGCAGTTCTTC
CASRILAGDYNEQFF
>.|TRBV6-5|13|TRBJ2-7|.
TGTGCCAGCACCCGCCAGCGGACCTACGAGCAGTACTTC
CASTRQRTYEQYF
>.|TRBV5-1|11|TRBJ2-7|.
TGCGCCAGCTTGGGGGGCGGCGAGCAGTACTTC
CASLGGGEQYF
>.|TRBV18|15|TRBJ2-5|.
TGTGCCAGCTCACGGTCGGGACCCGGAGGGGAGACCCAGTACTTC
CASSRSGPGGETQYF
>TRBD1|TRBV27|14|TRBJ2-7|.
TGTGCCAGCAGTTCCTCTGTGACAGGGGTAGCTCAGTACTTC
CASSSSVTGVAQYF
>.|TRBV30|16|TRBJ2-5|once
TGTGCCTGGAGTGGTCGCAGGGTGGTCCGCCAAGAGACCCAGTACTTC
CAWSGRRVVRQETQYF
>.|TRBV6-5|16|TRBJ2-7|.
TGTGCCAGCAGTTACTCGACCTCCAGCGTCCCCTACGAGCAGTACTTC
CASSYSTSSVPYEQYF
>.|TRBV28|17|TRBJ2-7|.
TGTGCCAGCAGTTTCACTTGGGGGGCCCCCGACCTCTACGAGCAGTACTTC
CASSFTWGAPDLYEQYF
>.|TRBV14|17|TRBJ2-6|.
TGTGCCAGCAGCCAACCTCGCGGGCAGGGGCCCTCCAACGTCCTGACTTTC
CASSQPRGQGPSNVLTF
>TRBD1|TRBV6-5|15|TRBJ1-1|.
TGTGCCACCGAACCACAGGGGGCAGTAGTCACTGAAGCTTTCTTT
CATEPQGAVVTEAFF
>TRBD1|TRBV5-1|13|TRBJ2-4|.
TGCGCCAGCAGCCGGACAGGGGAAAACATTCAGTACTTC
CASSRTGENIQYF
>.|TRBV10-1|14|TRBJ2-3|.
TGCGCCAGCGACCCTTCGCAAAGCACAGATACGCAGTATTTT
CASDPSQSTDTQYF
>.|TRBV21-1|14|TRBJ2-7|.
TGTGCCAGCAGAGAGCGGGAGGCTACCTACGAGCAGTACTTC
CASREREATYEQYF
>.|TRBV7-8|13|TRBJ1-4|.
TGTGCCAGCAGCACCGGCGGGCCGGGGAAACTGTTTTTT
CASSTGGPGKLFF
>.|TRBV19|9|TRBJ2-1|once
TGTGCCAGGAGACTCGAGCAGTTCTTC
CARRLEQFF
>.|TRBV3-1/TRBV3-2|13|TRBJ2-1|.
TGTGCCAGCAGCCATTCACACGTCAATGAGCAGTTCTTC
CASSHSHVNEQFF
>TRBD2|TRBV5-1|16|TRBJ2-7|.
TGCGCCAGCAGATACGGACTAGCGGGACCCCCCTTCGAGCAGTACTTC
CASRYGLAGPPFEQYF
>.|TRBV18|13|TRBJ2-1|.
TGTGCCAGCTCACTTTTGACTGCCAATGAGCAGTTCTTC
CASSLLTANEQFF
>.|TRBV28|14|TRBJ1-3|few
TGTGCCAGCAGCTCCGGGGGGACTGGAAACACCATATATTTT
CASSSGGTGNTIYF
>TRBD1|TRBV30|13|TRBJ1-2|.
TGTGCCTGGAGGAAGGACAGGCCCTATGGCTACACCTTC
CAWRKDRPYGYTF
>.|TRBV6-1|12|TRBJ1-4|.
TGTGCCAGCAGTGAACGCGGGGAAAAACTGTTTTTT
CASSERGEKLFF
>.|TRBV5-5|15|TRBJ1-6|.
TGTGCCAGCAGCTTGGCTTCCCTGGAGGCATCACCCCTCCACTTT
CASSLASLEASPLHF
>.|TRBV11-3|13|TRBJ1-1|.
TGTGCCAGCAGCCGCTTCCTGGGCGGATTAGCTTTCTTT
CASSRFLGGLAFF
>.|TRBV28|15|TRBJ2-3|.
TGTGCCAGCAGTACGACAGGGACTTGGTCAGATACGCAGTATTTT
CASSTTGTWSDTQYF
>.|TRBV4-1|14|TRBJ1-1|.
TGCGCCAGCAGCCAAGATGTCGGATTCGCTGAAGCTTTCTTT
CASSQDVGFAEAFF
>.|TRBV5-4|15|TRBJ1-1|.
TGTGCCAGCAGCTGGTCCTTGGGAGGGCACAATGAAGCTTTCTTT
CASSWSLGGHNEAFF
>TRBD2|TRBV14|15|TRBJ2-5|.
TGTGCCAGCAGCCCTACCGGGACTAGAGGGCAGACCCAGTACTTC
CASSPTGTRGQTQYF
>TRBD2|TRBV11-2|17|TRBJ2-5|.
TGTGCCAGCAGCCCACGTTCCGCGGGAGGCCTCTTCGGGACCCAGTACTTC
CASSPRSAGGLFGTQYF
>TRBD2|TRBV5-1|15|TRBJ2-1|.
TGCGCCAGCACTCAACGGACTAGCGGGCCCAATGAGCAGTTCTTC
CASTQRTSGPNEQFF
>TRBD1|TRBV18|16|TRBJ1-1|.
TGTGCCAGCTCACCACGTCAGGGGGCCTGGAGCACTGAAGCTTTCTTT
CASSPRQGAWSTEAFF
>TRBD1|TRBV18|13|TRBJ1-2|few
TGTGCCAGCACCGACAGGGGAGTCTATGGCTACACCTTC
CASTDRGVYGYTF
>TRBD2|TRBV11-3|16|TRBJ2-2|once
TGTGCCAGCAGCTTACGACTAGCGGGCGGCACCGGGGAGCTGTTTTTT
CASSLRLAGGTGELFF
>TRBD2|TRBV28|15|TRBJ2-7|.
TGTGCCAGCAGTCCTCAGCGGGGAGGCTCCTACGAGCAGTACTTC
CASSPQRGGSYEQYF
>.|TRBV19|13|TRBJ1-5|.
TGTGCCAGTAGGGGGGGAGGAAGACAGCCCCAGCATTTT
CASRGGGRQPQHF
>.|TRBV6-5|14|TRBJ1-5|.
TGTGCCAGCAGCCCCCAGTGGGATTATCAGCCCCAGCATTTT
CASSPQWDYQPQHF